This T cell receptor beta chain comes out of a study of blood T cell repertoires in COVID-19. This CDR3 is built from 14 residues. Germline CDR1 reads MNHEY; CDR2 reads SMNVEV (reference sequence). V lost 2 bases and J 2 bases, leaving 7 bases between the germline ends. TCRdb's copy holds only in-frame clones and misses some; the assay was immunoSEQ multiplex PCR. In the table there are around 300,000 clones, 90% of which are singletons. One Seattle source followed patients from active infection through their disease course. The receptor was derived from a woman in her 30s with COVID-19, enrolled during active disease. The sample comprised peripheral blood. The V and J genes are TRBV27 and TRBJ2-1; tentatively, D is TRBD1 (6 bases). CDR3 nucleotide sequence: TGTGCCAGCAGTTTAGAGGGGGCCTACAATGAGCAGTTCTTC. It translates to CASSLEGAYNEQFF.